The entry below describes one T cell receptor beta chain. As handled by the study authors: Amplification with reference gene primers provided the estimates of nucleated cell counts. Libraries were prepared by immunoSEQ multiplex PCR; TCRdb keeps only in-frame clonotypes and omits some of them. Clone size and the V and J calls come from that table; the DNA yielded D and trimming. The repertoire holds under 85,000 clones, with approximately 86% as singletons. The source of the sample is a study of blood T cell repertoires in COVID-19. Study-wide background: COVID-19 samples, acute and convalescent, were from the United States, Italy and Spain. Sample material is recorded as cDNA or gDNA derived from T cells, B-cell-depleted T cells, or PBMCs.

The CDR3 has 19 amino acids. J was trimmed by 2 bases and V by 3 bases; bases with no gene match: 13. Per the germline V gene, CDR1 is DFQATT and CDR2 is SNEGSKA (reference sequence). The Seattle patients, enrolled during active infection, were followed longitudinally. The chain couples TRBV20-1 to TRBJ2-5, with 15 bases identical to TRBD2. The TCR originated in a middle-aged man with COVID-19, enrolled during active disease. Sequenced: peripheral blood. The CDR3 sequence is CSASQPGTSGGFGQETQYF. The DNA of the CDR3 is TGCAGTGCTAGTCAACCTGGGACTAGCGGGGGGTTTGGACAAGAGACCCAGTACTTC.